A single sample is the source of the 27 T cell receptor beta chains below, sequenced in a study of patients and donors after allogeneic stem cell transplantation (TCRdb year 2020). Libraries were built with RT-PCR. Sequencer: NextSeq 550. TCRdb handled the public reads itself, with Q25 trimming in fastp and clone calling in MiXCR, and kept productive beta chains. Here each entry gathers all rows of one CDR3 protein and keeps the most common genes and DNA. The sample table records fewer than 200,000 distinct CDR3 sequences; 25% to 35% of these occur just once. Jointly, the top ten make up 3.2% of the sample. Sequencing was done on a sample of blood, either unsorted or a sorted T cell fraction (not recorded which). The receptors originated from a human donor who was either an allogeneic HSCT recipient or a stem cell or donor lymphocyte infusion donor (not recorded which). It is not recorded whose cells these are; they may come from a transplant donor.

This clonotype has just a few counts. The rearrangement uses TRBV5-1 and TRBJ1-1, with TRBD1 as a possible D gene (5 bases). V was trimmed by 5 bases and J by 6 bases, leaving 11 bases between them. The CDR3 covers 12 residues. From germline, CDR1 is SGHRS and CDR2 YFSETQ. The CDR3 DNA reads TGCGCCAGCAGAGGAGGGGCACCTGAAGCTTTCTTT. Residues: CASRGGAPEAFF.

This clonotype was recorded a few times. This rearrangement joins TRBV10-3 to TRBJ2-7; D ambiguous. V was shortened by 4 bases and J by 3 bases, with 13 bases between the two germline ends. Germline V gives CDR1 ENHRY, CDR2 SYGVKD. The CDR3 spans 14 residues. CDR3 coding DNA: TGTGCCATCAGTGGCGTGGGGAAGAGCTACGAGCAGTACTTC. It specifies CAISGVGKSYEQYF.

This clonotype was observed a handful of times. The chain uses TRBV10-3 and TRBJ1-1; 7 bases align to TRBD1. The germline gives CDR1 ENHRY, CDR2 SYGVKD. With V trimmed by 6 bases and J by 0 bases, 4 bases remained unmatched. The CDR3 has 14 amino acids. The CDR3, as DNA: TGTGCCATCAGGAAGACAGGGATGAACACTGAAGCTTTCTTT. As protein: CAIRKTGMNTEAFF.

This clonotype was observed a handful of times. The V and J genes are TRBV28 and TRBJ2-4; D is ambiguous. CDR1 MDHEN and CDR2 SYDVKM come from the germline V gene. This CDR3 comprises 12 residues. The V gene lost 2 bases and the J gene lost 10 bases, with 9 bases spanning the gap. The CDR3 reads CASSLIRDIQYF. The DNA for the CDR3 is TGTGCCAGCAGTTTAATTAGGGATATTCAGTACTTC.

A few counts support this clonotype. The chain combines TRBV6-6 with TRBJ1-6; D remains ambiguous. V was shortened by 4 bases and J by 9 bases, with 13 bases between the two germline ends. Per germline, CDR1 MNHNY and CDR2 SVGAGI (reference sequence). This CDR3 is built from 14 residues. This CDR3 reads CASSSIVGGSPLHF. Written as DNA, the CDR3 is TGTGCCAGCAGTTCTATTGTAGGAGGTTCACCCCTCCACTTT.

This clonotype was detected a few times. The chain carries TRBV20-1 and TRBJ2-7, with TRBD2 matching 10 bases. The CDR3 is made up of 17 amino acids. Germline V CDR1 and CDR2: DFQATT, SNEGSKA (reference sequence). The junction had 10 bases not matched to a gene; V was cut back by 1 base and J by 1 base. CDR3: CSARGKEGTSASYEQYF. CDR3 DNA sequence: TGCAGTGCTAGAGGGAAGGAAGGGACTAGCGCTTCCTACGAGCAGTACTTC.

V is TRBV7-9 and J is TRBJ1-1; a possible D gene is TRBD1 (5 bases). Germline V CDR1 and CDR2: SEHNR, FQNEAQ (reference sequence). The CDR3 sequence is 12 residues long. Trimming removed 5 bases at V and 1 base at J, with 5 bases between. This CDR3 is CASSTGNTEAFF. CDR3 bases: TGTGCCAGCAGCACAGGGAACACTGAAGCTTTCTTT.

The chain has TRBV27 and TRBJ2-7; 10 positions match TRBD1. With V trimmed by 0 bases and J by 3 bases, 8 bases remained unmatched. This CDR3 comprises 17 residues. The germline V gene encodes CDR1 MNHEY and CDR2 SMNVEV (reference sequence). This chain's CDR3 is CASSLSGQGVPDYEQYF. CDR3 nucleotides: TGTGCCAGCAGTTTATCCGGACAGGGGGTACCAGACTACGAGCAGTACTTC.

This clonotype was recorded a few times. The chain has TRBV7-9 and TRBJ1-2; D not certain. Germline V gene sequence: CDR1 SEHNR, CDR2 FQNEAQ (reference sequence). V gave up 2 bases and J gave up 4 bases, with 8 bases separating them. CDR3 length: 13 residues. The CDR3 sequence: CASSLIDFYGYTF. CDR3 sequence (DNA): TGTGCCAGCAGCTTAATCGACTTCTATGGCTACACCTTC. Based on the CDR3 plus reference TRBV7-9 and TRBJ1-2, the full variable domain is DTGVSQNPRHKITKRGQNVTFRCDPISEHNRLYWYRQTLGQGPEFLTYFQNEAQLEKSRLLSDRFSAERPKGSFSTLEIQRTEQGDSAMYLCASSLIDFYGYTFGSGTRLTVV.

This rearrangement joins TRBV2 to TRBJ2-1; D tentatively fits TRBD1 or TRBD2 (5 bases each). V shed 8 bases and J shed 6 bases, with 14 bases lying between them. CDR1 is SNHLY, CDR2 FYNNEI, per germline. The CDR3 has 13 amino acids. The CDR3 nucleotides read TGTGCCAGCTTCTGGGGGAATCGCAATGAGCAGTTCTTC. It is translated as CASFWGNRNEQFF.

This clonotype was counted only a few times. The chain combines TRBV7-2 with TRBJ2-2, with D uncertain. The ends were cut back, 0 bases at V and 3 bases at J, with 5 bases in the middle. CDR1 is SGHTA and CDR2 is FQGNSA in the germline V gene. The CDR3 has 14 amino acids. CDR3 amino acids: CASSLALYTGELFF. Written as DNA, the CDR3 is TGTGCCAGCAGCTTAGCGCTATACACCGGGGAGCTGTTTTTT.

The chain combines TRBV10-3 with TRBJ2-1; D possibly uses TRBD1 or TRBD2 (5 bases each). Germline CDR1 ENHRY, CDR2 SYGVKD. V lost 4 bases, J lost 0 bases, and 10 bases lay in between. There are 15 residues in the CDR3. The CDR3 here is CAISGAGSSYNEQFF. The CDR3 bases are TGTGCCATCAGTGGGGCAGGGAGCTCCTACAATGAGCAGTTCTTC.

This clonotype was counted only a few times. The chain uses TRBV18 and TRBJ2-2, with D possibly being TRBD1 (6 bases). The CDR3 totals 13 residues. From germline, CDR1 is KGHSH and CDR2 LQKENI. Between the trimmed V and J ends, which lost 3 bases and 8 bases, there was a span of 10 bases. The CDR3 sequence: CASSPTRGGELFF. The DNA of the CDR3 is TGTGCCAGCTCACCTACCAGGGGAGGGGAGCTGTTTTTT.

This clonotype was counted only a few times. CDR3 loop: CASRRAPTLYEQYF. The CDR3 nucleotides are TGTGCCAGCAGGAGGGCACCGACCCTCTACGAGCAGTACTTC. The chain links TRBV2 to TRBJ2-7, with D possibly TRBD2 on 5 matching bases. The CDR3 has 14 residues. Deletions cut 6 bases from V and 3 bases from J, with 15 bases between. CDR1 is SNHLY, CDR2 FYNNEI, per germline. Complete variable domain (other parts from reference TRBV2 and TRBJ2-7): EPEVTQTPSHQVTQMGQEVILRCVPISNHLYFYWYRQILGQKVEFLVSFYNNEISEKSEIFDDQFSVERPDGSNFTLKIRSTKLEDSAMYFCASRRAPTLYEQYFGPGTRLTVT.

This clonotype has more than one count but fewer than ten. J is TRBJ2-3 and V is TRBV3-1; D is unclear. The CDR3 runs 14 residues. V lost 4 bases and J lost 2, with 10 bases in between. Per germline, CDR1 LGHDT and CDR2 YNNKEL (reference sequence). The CDR3 is CASSRWKDTDTQYF. The CDR3 region has the DNA TGTGCCAGCAGCCGTTGGAAGGACACAGATACGCAGTATTTT.

The chain uses TRBV24-1 and TRBJ2-1, with D possibly matching TRBD2 (6 bases). The CDR3 contains 16 residues. Trimming removed 4 bases from V and 7 bases from J, with 19 bases in between. The V gene's germline CDR1 is KGHDR and CDR2 SFDVKD. The CDR3 DNA reads TGTGCCACCAGTGACCATGGGTGGGACTCTAGGAATGAGCAGTTCTTC. This sequence encodes CATSDHGWDSRNEQFF.

The J gene is TRBJ2-2, the V gene TRBV4-1; TRBD1 agrees at 7 bases. This CDR3 has 17 residues. CDR1 and CDR2 from the germline V gene are MGHRA and YSYEKL. Germline trimming cut 1 base from V and 4 bases from J; bases unmatched to any gene: 9. CDR3 loop: CASSQGKGQLPTGELFF. The CDR3 coding sequence is TGCGCCAGCAGCCAAGGGAAGGGACAGTTACCCACCGGGGAGCTGTTTTTT.

This clonotype was found many times. This rearrangement joins TRBV7-9 to TRBJ1-6; D is ambiguous. The CDR3 is made up of 16 amino acids. Trimming cost V 5 bases and J 8 bases, with 19 bases left between them. Germline V gene lookup returns CDR1 SEHNR and CDR2 FQNEAQ (reference sequence). DNA of the CDR3: TGTGCCAGCAGCCCGAACTCCGGGAGCCGATATTCACCCCTCCACTTT. Residues: CASSPNSGSRYSPLHF. The entire variable domain, with the rest obtained from reference TRBV7-9 and TRBJ1-6, is as follows: DTGVSQNPRHKITKRGQNVTFRCDPISEHNRLYWYRQTLGQGPEFLTYFQNEAQLEKSRLLSDRFSAERPKGSFSTLEIQRTEQGDSAMYLCASSPNSGSRYSPLHFGNGTRLTVT.

The chain couples TRBV20-1 to TRBJ2-1, with a tentative D call TRBD2 (6 bases). The CDR3 is 17 amino acids. The V gene lost 2 bases and the J gene lost 0 bases, with 17 bases spanning the gap. CDR1 is DFQATT and CDR2 is SNEGSKA in the germline V gene (reference sequence). The CDR3 loop reads CSARRLGGWSSYNEQFF. The CDR3 coding sequence is TGCAGTGCTAGAAGATTAGGAGGGTGGAGCTCCTACAATGAGCAGTTCTTC.

The chain couples TRBV28 to TRBJ2-3, with D maybe TRBD2 (5 bases). The CDR3 is made up of 14 amino acids. V lost 6 bases and J lost 2, with 12 bases in between. CDR1 is MDHEN, CDR2 SYDVKM, per germline. In DNA form, the CDR3 reads TGTGCCAGCAGGTCTGCGGGTACCACAGATACGCAGTATTTT. This codes for CASRSAGTTDTQYF.

This sequence joins TRBV20-1 and TRBJ2-7; no firm D call. This CDR3 spans 15 amino acids. Trimming removed 3 bases from V and 0 bases from J, with 15 bases in between. CDR1 and CDR2 (germline): DFQATT, SNEGSKA (reference sequence). The CDR3 nucleotides are TGCAGTGCTAGTTCCTCCAAGGGCAGCTCCTACGAGCAGTACTTC. Residues: CSASSSKGSSYEQYF.

The chain has TRBV12-3 or TRBV12-4 and TRBJ2-7; 10 bases are shared with TRBD1. J gave up 4 bases and V 0 bases, and 6 bases lay outside the gene matches. This CDR3 spans 16 amino acids. For the CDR3, the DNA is TGTGCCAGCAGTTTAGCCCCGGGACAGGGGAAGTACGAGCAGTACTTC. Residues: CASSLAPGQGKYEQYF.

V usage is TRBV28 and J usage is TRBJ2-2; tentatively, D is TRBD1 (6 bases). The CDR3 is 14 amino acids. Deletions cut 7 bases from V and 6 bases from J, with 15 bases between. CDR1 and CDR2 (germline): MDHEN, SYDVKM. CDR3 loop: CASIPQGPPGELFF. In nucleotides, the CDR3 is TGTGCCAGCATCCCTCAGGGGCCCCCCGGGGAGCTGTTTTTT. The whole variable domain, filled in from reference TRBV28 and TRBJ2-2, reads DVKVTQSSRYLVKRTGEKVFLECVQDMDHENMFWYRQDPGLGLRLIYFSYDVKMKEKGDIPEGYSVSREKKERFSLILESASTNQTSMYLCASIPQGPPGELFFGEGSRLTVL.

This clonotype was seen only a few times. V usage is TRBV4-1 and J usage is TRBJ1-2, with TRBD1 matching 10 bases. Trimming took 8 bases from V and 4 from J; bases not matched to a gene: 7. Germline V CDR1 and CDR2: MGHRA, YSYEKL. This CDR3 comprises 14 residues. The chain's CDR3 is CASGPDRGAYGYTF. CDR3 bases: TGCGCCAGCGGCCCGGACAGGGGGGCCTATGGCTACACCTTC.

The chain couples TRBV7-9 to TRBJ2-7; 7 bases are a match to TRBD2. V shed 3 bases, J shed 2 bases, and the junction held 4 bases outside the gene matches. The germline CDR1 and CDR2 sequences are SEHNR and FQNEAQ (reference sequence). The CDR3 runs 14 residues. CDR3 amino acids: CASSFARGTYEQYF. The CDR3 DNA sequence: TGTGCCAGCAGCTTTGCGCGGGGGACCTACGAGCAGTACTTC.

Only a few counts were recorded for this clonotype. This chain uses TRBV20-1 with TRBJ2-6; the D call may be TRBD1 or TRBD2 (5 bases each). Germline loops: CDR1 DFQATT, CDR2 SNEGSKA (reference sequence). This CDR3 has 12 amino acids. Between the trimmed V and J ends, which lost 3 bases and 7 bases, there was a span of 7 bases. CDR3 sequence (DNA): TGCAGTGCTAGGAGGGGAGCCAACGTCCTGACTTTC. Protein: CSARRGANVLTF.

This clonotype was counted many times. This rearrangement joins TRBV7-9 to TRBJ1-1, with D unclear. This CDR3 contains 12 residues. Germline-derived CDR1 and CDR2 are SEHNR and FQNEAQ (reference sequence). Trimming removed 8 bases from V and 5 bases from J, with 12 bases in between. The CDR3 bases are TGTGCCAGCGGGGTCCCTGGAACTGAAGCTTTCTTT. Protein: CASGVPGTEAFF.